This T cell receptor (beta chain) originates from a study of vaccination and CD4 T cells after COVID-19. CDR3 length: 15 residues. Trimming pared 0 bases from V and 6 bases from J, leaving 16 bases between. Germline CDR1 DFQATT, CDR2 SNEGSKA (reference sequence). General observations from the study: Convalescent patients had 304 of 307 vaccine-specific clones showing spike mono-reactivity.

Sequencing of the DNA from cultured CD4+ T cells was carried out with the Oncomine TCR Beta short-read assay. It was cultured CD4+ T cells from which genomic DNA was extracted. TCRdb reprocessed the PCR reads via MiXCR and lists one record per CDR3 protein. The sample contains about 20,000 distinct CDR3 sequences, over 60% of which appear only once. As to treatment: approximately 9-day PBMC culture with coronavirus spike peptide pools or control peptides (ViraFEST assay). A remark on this clonotype: Its antigen is unknown.

This TCR came from a human donor who received a COVID-19 vaccine. This chain uses TRBV20-1 with TRBJ2-3; D uncertain. Sample: CD4+ T cells from blood, cultured in vitro, taken after SARS-CoV-2 vaccination. The CDR3 reads CSARDRARAGDTQYF. CDR3 sequence (DNA): TGCAGTGCTAGAGATCGGGCTAGGGCCGGGGATACGCAGTATTTT.